This note documents a single T cell receptor (beta chain) sequence. Its specificity is not known. The data derive from a study of cytomegalovirus exposure and HLA in healthy donors. Whole-study context: Unique TCRs numbering some 80 million, obtained from HLA-typed donors, made up an early data release.

Trimming removed 1 base from V and 4 bases from J; junction bases left unmatched: 1. The CDR3 is 13 amino acids. Per germline, CDR1 MGHRA and CDR2 YSYEKL. 60 Vbeta and 13 Jbeta primers were used in PCR. Produced via immunoSEQ multiplex PCR; TCRdb's table is partial and in-frame only. The sample holds approximately 140,000 clones, 76% seen once. General study results and limits: Presence/absence analyses rested on an assumption that sequencing depth was roughly uniform across donors. Immune exposure information available was restricted to CMV serostatus. Common viral pathogens (according to a later analysis) appeared linked to several of the most significant clusters.

The receptor comes from a man younger than 30 in good health and CMV-seronegative. The chain uses TRBV4-1 and TRBJ2-7, with 7 bases identical to TRBD2. Sequencing was performed on PBMCs. The CDR3 DNA reads TGCGCCAGCAGCCAAGGACTAGCTTACGAGCAGTACTTC. Translation: CASSQGLAYEQYF.